This T cell receptor (beta chain) was found in a study of blood T cell repertoires in COVID-19. Study details: T cells, B-cell-depleted T cells, or PBMCs supplied cDNA or gDNA.

Trimming cost V 4 bases and J 3 bases, with 15 bases left between them. CDR1 and CDR2 (germline): MNHNY, SVGAGI (reference sequence). This CDR3 has 15 amino acids. Sequencing was performed with immunoSEQ multiplex PCR; in TCRdb, only in-frame clones are kept and a portion is missing. The sample has over 200,000 clones, over 80% seen once. The rearrangement uses TRBV6-6 and TRBJ2-5; tentatively, D is TRBD2 (5 bases). This clonotype was sampled from a woman younger than 45 with COVID-19, enrolled during active disease. Sequenced sample: peripheral blood. CDR3 loop: CASSSEGSTEETQYF. The CDR3 nucleotides read TGTGCCAGCAGTTCCGAGGGTTCTACCGAAGAGACCCAGTACTTC.